This section outlines one T cell receptor (beta chain) sequence together with its context. Its antigen is unidentified. In germline, CDR1 is SGHRS, CDR2 YFSETQ. Trimming took 0 bases from V and 4 from J, leaving 11 bases between them. CDR3 length: 15 amino acids. Here immunoSEQ multiplex PCR was the method, and the copy in TCRdb shows in-frame clones only, minus some. The sample lists under 1,900,000 clones, 98% to 99% seen once, with roughly 0.36% in the top ten. Recent vaccinations or acute infections were absent in the healthy HIV-negative adult donors. The study separated CD4+ cells into CD45RA+ naive and CD45RA-negative memory subsets. This sample was taken from a study of shared clonotypes between healthy human individuals. Study-level results: Among the subsets, naive ones generally showed larger estimated richness than memory ones. Sharing across four donors was highest in naive CD4 (around 5%) and lowest in memory CD8 (approximately 0.4%).

The clonotype originates from a man younger than 45 in good health. Sequenced input: naive CD4+ T cells sorted from blood. Indicated subset: CD45RA+ positively selected. The rearrangement uses TRBV5-1 and TRBJ2-4; D is possibly TRBD2 (7 bases). The CDR3 nucleotides read TGCGCCAGCAGCTTGGAGGGGGGGCCGAAAAACATTCAGTACTTC. Translating it yields CASSLEGGPKNIQYF. Filled out from reference TRBV5-1 and TRBJ2-4, the complete variable domain reads KAGVTQTPRYLIKTRGQQVTLSCSPISGHRSVSWYQQTPGQGLQFLFEYFSETQRNKGNFPGRFSGRQFSNSRSEMNVSTLELGDSALYLCASSLEGGPKNIQYFGAGTRLSVL.